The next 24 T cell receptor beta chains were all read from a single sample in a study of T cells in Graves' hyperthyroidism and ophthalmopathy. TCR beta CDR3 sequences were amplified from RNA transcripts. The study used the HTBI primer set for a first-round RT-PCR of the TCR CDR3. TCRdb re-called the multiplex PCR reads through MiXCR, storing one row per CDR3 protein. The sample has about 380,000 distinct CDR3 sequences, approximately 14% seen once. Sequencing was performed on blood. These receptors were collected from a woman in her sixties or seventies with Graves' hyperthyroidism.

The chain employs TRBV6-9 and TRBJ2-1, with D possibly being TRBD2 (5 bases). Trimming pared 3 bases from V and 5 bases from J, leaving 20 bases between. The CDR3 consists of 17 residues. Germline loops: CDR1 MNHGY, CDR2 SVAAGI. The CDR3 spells CASSYHRPRGINNEQFF. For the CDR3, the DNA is TGTGCCAGCAGTTACCACCGCCCCCGAGGGATAAACAATGAGCAGTTCTTC.

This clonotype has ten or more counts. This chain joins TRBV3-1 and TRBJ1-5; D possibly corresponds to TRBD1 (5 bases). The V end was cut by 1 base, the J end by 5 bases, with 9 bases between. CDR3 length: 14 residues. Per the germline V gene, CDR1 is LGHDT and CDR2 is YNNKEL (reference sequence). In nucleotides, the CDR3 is TGTGCCAGCAGCCAAGCCGGGGCGGATCAGCCCCAGCATTTT. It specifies CASSQAGADQPQHF.

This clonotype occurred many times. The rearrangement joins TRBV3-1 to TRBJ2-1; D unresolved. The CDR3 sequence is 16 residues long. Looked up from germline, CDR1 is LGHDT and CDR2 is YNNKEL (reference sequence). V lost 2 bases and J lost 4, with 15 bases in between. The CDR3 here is CASSQSRFTQYNEQFF. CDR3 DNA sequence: TGTGCCAGCAGCCAAAGCAGGTTCACTCAATACAATGAGCAGTTCTTC.

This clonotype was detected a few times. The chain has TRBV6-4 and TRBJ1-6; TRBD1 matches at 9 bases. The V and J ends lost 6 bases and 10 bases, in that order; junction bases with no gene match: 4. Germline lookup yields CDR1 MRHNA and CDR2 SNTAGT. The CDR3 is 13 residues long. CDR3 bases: TGTGCCAGCAGCAGGGACAGGGAATCACCCCTCCACTTT. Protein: CASSRDRESPLHF.

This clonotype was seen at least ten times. CDR3 sequence (DNA): TGCGCCAGCAGTGACCGCGACAGGGGTGGCGAAAAACTGTTTTTT. Translation gives CASSDRDRGGEKLFF. The chain is built from TRBV10-1 and TRBJ1-4; 8 bases agree with TRBD1. Per the germline V gene, CDR1 is WNHNN and CDR2 is SYGVQD (reference sequence). The CDR3 is 15 residues long. Trimming cost V 3 bases and J 8 bases; bases outside gene matches: 8.

CDR3 loop: CASSIGRQGNQPQHF. The CDR3 coding sequence is TGTGCCAGCTCTATTGGCCGACAGGGAAATCAGCCCCAGCATTTT. The chain has TRBV6-1 and TRBJ1-5, with 7 bases identical to TRBD1. Germline CDR1 reads MNHNS; CDR2 reads SASEGT. This CDR3 has 15 amino acids. The V gene end was trimmed by 8 bases and the J gene end by 4 bases; junction bases not matched to a gene: 11.

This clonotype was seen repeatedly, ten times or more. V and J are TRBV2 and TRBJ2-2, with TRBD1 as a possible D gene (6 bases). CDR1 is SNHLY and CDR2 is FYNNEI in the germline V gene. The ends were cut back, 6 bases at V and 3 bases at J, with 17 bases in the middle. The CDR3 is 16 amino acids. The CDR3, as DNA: TGTGCCAGCAGCCAAAACAGGGCCGGCGACACCGGGGAGCTGTTTTTT. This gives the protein CASSQNRAGDTGELFF.

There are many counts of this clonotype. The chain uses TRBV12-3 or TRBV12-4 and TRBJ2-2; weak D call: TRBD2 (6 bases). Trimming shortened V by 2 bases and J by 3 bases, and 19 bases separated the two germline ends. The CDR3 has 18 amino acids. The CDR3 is CASSLRVGGISYTGELFF. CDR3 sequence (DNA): TGTGCCAGCAGTTTAAGGGTTGGGGGGATATCCTACACCGGGGAGCTGTTTTTT.

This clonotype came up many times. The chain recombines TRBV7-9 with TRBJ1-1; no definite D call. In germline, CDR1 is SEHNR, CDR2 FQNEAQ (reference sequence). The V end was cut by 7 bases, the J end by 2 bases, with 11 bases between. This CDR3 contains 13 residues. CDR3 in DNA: TGTGCCAGCAACCCCGGCCGCAACACTGAAGCTTTCTTT. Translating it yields CASNPGRNTEAFF. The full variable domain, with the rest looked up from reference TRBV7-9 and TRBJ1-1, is DTGVSQNPRHKITKRGQNVTFRCDPISEHNRLYWYRQTLGQGPEFLTYFQNEAQLEKSRLLSDRFSAERPKGSFSTLEIQRTEQGDSAMYLCASNPGRNTEAFFGQGTRLTVV.

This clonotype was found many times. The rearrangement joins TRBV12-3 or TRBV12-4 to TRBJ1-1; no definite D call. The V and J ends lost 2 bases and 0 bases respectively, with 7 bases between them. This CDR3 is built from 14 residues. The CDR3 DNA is TGTGCCAGCAGTTTAAGAGGCATGAACACTGAAGCTTTCTTT. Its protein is CASSLRGMNTEAFF.

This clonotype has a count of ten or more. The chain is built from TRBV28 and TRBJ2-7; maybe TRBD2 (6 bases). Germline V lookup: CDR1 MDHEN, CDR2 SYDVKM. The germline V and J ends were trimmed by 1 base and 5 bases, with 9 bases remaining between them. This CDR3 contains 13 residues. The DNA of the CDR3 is TGTGCCAGCAGTTTATCGGGGGTCCACGAGCAGTACTTC. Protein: CASSLSGVHEQYF.

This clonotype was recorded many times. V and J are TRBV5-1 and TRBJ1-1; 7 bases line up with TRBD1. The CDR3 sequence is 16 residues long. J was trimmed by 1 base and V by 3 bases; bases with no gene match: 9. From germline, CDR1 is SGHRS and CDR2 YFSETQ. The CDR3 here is CASSWGPGQTNTEAFF. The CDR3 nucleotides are TGCGCCAGCAGCTGGGGGCCGGGACAGACGAACACTGAAGCTTTCTTT.

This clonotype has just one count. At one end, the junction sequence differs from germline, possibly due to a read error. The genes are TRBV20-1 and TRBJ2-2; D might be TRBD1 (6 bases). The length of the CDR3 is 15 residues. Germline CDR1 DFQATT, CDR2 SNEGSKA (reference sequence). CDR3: CSARGQSANTGELFF. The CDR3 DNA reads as TGCAGTGCGAGAGGACAGTCCGCGAACACCGGGGAGCTGTTTTTT.

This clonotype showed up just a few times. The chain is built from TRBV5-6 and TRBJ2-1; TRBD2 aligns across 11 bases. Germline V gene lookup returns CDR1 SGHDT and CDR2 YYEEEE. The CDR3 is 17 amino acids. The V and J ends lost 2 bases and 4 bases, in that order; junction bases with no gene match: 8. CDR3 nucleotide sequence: TGTGCCAGCAGCTTATTAGCGGGAGGGCCGGCTTACAATGAGCAGTTCTTC. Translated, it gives CASSLLAGGPAYNEQFF.

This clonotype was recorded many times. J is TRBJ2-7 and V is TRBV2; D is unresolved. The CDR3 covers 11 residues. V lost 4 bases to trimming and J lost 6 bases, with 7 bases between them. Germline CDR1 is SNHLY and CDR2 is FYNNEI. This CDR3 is CASSGGLEQYF. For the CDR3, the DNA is TGTGCCAGCAGTGGGGGTCTCGAGCAGTACTTC.

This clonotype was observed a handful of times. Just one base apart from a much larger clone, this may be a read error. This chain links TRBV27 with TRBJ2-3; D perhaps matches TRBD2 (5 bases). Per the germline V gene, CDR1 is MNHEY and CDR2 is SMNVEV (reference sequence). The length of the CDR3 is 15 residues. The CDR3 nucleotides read TGTGCCAGCAGTCATCATAGGACTGGCACAGATACGCGGTATTTT. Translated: CASSHHRTGTDTRYF.

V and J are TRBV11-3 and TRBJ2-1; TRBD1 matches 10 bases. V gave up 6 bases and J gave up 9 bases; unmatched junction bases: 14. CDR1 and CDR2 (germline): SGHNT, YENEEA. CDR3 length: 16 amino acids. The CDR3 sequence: CASRGPGTGVSGEQFF. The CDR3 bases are TGTGCCAGCAGGGGACCCGGGACAGGGGTTTCCGGTGAGCAGTTCTTC.

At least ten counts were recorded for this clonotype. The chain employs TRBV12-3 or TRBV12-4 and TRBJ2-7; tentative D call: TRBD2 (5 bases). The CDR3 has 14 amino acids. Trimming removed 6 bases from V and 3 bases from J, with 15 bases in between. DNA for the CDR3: TGTGCCAGCAGCCCAAACGTGGGGAGCTACGAGCAGTACTTC. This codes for CASSPNVGSYEQYF.

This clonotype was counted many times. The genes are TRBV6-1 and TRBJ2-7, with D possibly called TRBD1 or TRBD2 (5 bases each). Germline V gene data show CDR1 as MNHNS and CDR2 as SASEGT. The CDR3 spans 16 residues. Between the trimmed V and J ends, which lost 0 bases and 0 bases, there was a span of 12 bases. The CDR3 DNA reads TGTGCCAGCAGTGAAGCACGGGGCGTTAGCTCCTACGAGCAGTACTTC. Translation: CASSEARGVSSYEQYF.

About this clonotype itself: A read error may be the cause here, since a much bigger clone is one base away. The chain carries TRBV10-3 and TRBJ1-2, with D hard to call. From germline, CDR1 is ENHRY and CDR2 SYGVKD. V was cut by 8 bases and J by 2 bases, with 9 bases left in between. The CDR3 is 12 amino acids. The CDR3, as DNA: TGTGCCATCGGCGGGAGCAACTATGGCTACACCTTC. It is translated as CAIGGSNYGYTF.

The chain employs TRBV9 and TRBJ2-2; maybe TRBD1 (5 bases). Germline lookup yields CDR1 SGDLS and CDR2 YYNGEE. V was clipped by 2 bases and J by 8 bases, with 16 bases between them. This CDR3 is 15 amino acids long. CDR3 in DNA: TGTGCCAGCAGCGTTTCAGGGCCAGGCATAGGGGAGCTGTTTTTT. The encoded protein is CASSVSGPGIGELFF.

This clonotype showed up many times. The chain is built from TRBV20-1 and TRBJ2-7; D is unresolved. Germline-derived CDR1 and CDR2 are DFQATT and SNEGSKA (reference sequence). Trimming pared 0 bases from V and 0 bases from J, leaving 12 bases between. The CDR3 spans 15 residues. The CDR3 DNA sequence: TGCAGTGCTAGAGACCCTGAAGAAGCCTCCTACGAGCAGTACTTC. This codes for CSARDPEEASYEQYF.

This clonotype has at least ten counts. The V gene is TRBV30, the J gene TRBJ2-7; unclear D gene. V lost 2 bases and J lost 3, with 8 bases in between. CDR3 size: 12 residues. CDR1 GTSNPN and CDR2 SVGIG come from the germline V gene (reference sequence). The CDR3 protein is CAWSPSYYEQYF. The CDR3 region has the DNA TGTGCCTGGAGTCCCAGTTACTACGAGCAGTACTTC.

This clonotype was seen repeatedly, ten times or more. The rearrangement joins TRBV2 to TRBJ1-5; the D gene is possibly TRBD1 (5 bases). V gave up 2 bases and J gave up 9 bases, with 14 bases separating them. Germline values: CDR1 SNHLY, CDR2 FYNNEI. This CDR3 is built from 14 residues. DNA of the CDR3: TGTGCCAGCAGTGAACTGACGGGGGATTCGCCCCAGCATTTT. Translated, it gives CASSELTGDSPQHF.